Presented here are 27 T cell receptor beta chains from one specimen sequenced in a study of blood T cell repertoires in COVID-19. Here immunoSEQ multiplex PCR was the method, and the copy in TCRdb shows in-frame clones only, minus some. The table includes about 140,000 clones, 70% to 90% detected once. Sequencing was carried out using peripheral blood. The source of these receptors is a man aged 65-85 years with acute or convalescent COVID-19.

For the CDR3, the DNA is TGCGCCAGCAGCTTGGGCCAGGCGACGAACCAAGCTTACAAAAACATTCAGTACTTC. It encodes CASSLGQATNQAYKNIQYF. This chain uses TRBV5-1 with TRBJ2-4; D not certain. This CDR3 has 19 residues. Trimming stripped 0 bases from V and 3 bases from J, with 22 bases between. Per germline, CDR1 SGHRS and CDR2 YFSETQ.

This clone has a handful of counts. V usage is TRBV18 and J usage is TRBJ2-7, with D possibly being TRBD1 (6 bases). V shed 4 bases and J shed 1 base, with 8 bases lying between them. This CDR3 region has 13 residues. Germline V CDR1 and CDR2: KGHSH, LQKENI. This CDR3 is CASSLQGSYEQYF. In nucleotides, the CDR3 is TGTGCCAGCTCACTACAGGGTTCCTACGAGCAGTACTTC.

At least ten counts were recorded for this clone. The V call is TRBV11-2, the J call TRBJ1-1; D call uncertain. Deletions cut 1 base from V and 6 bases from J, with 12 bases between. This CDR3 has 14 amino acids. The V gene's germline CDR1 is SGHAT and CDR2 FQNNGV. CDR3 nucleotides: TGTGCCAGCAGCTTAGGGCCCACTAGCGCTGAAGCTTTCTTT. Amino acids: CASSLGPTSAEAFF.

The chain is built from TRBV28 and TRBJ2-1; 16 positions agree with TRBD2. Germline assignment: CDR1 MDHEN and CDR2 SYDVKM. The trim removed 2 bases at V and 15 bases at J, leaving 7 bases unmatched. The CDR3 runs to 15 residues. CDR3 nucleotides: TGTGCCAGCAGTTTAGCGGGACTAGCGGGAGGGAAGATGTTCTTC. Its protein product is CASSLAGLAGGKMFF.

A single count supports this clone. The rearrangement links TRBV18 to TRBJ1-5; perhaps TRBD1 as D (6 bases). Germline values: CDR1 KGHSH, CDR2 LQKENI. This CDR3 is built from 14 residues. Trimming removed 3 bases at V and 5 bases at J, with 11 bases between. The CDR3 spells CASSPGGQDQPQHF. The CDR3 DNA is TGTGCCAGCTCACCGGGGGGGCAAGATCAGCCCCAGCATTTT.

The genes are TRBV27 and TRBJ1-2, with TRBD1 matching 8 bases. V shed 5 bases, J shed 6 bases, and the junction held 8 bases outside the gene matches. The CDR3 loop spans 14 amino acids. Germline V gives CDR1 MNHEY, CDR2 SMNVEV (reference sequence). The CDR3 DNA sequence: TGTGCCAGCAGTCGACATGGACAGGGTAATGGCTACACCTTC. Translating it yields CASSRHGQGNGYTF.

The chain uses TRBV19 and TRBJ1-4, with unresolved D. The V gene's germline CDR1 is LNHDA and CDR2 SQIVND (reference sequence). CDR3 size: 13 residues. The ends were cut back, 6 bases at V and 7 bases at J, with 12 bases in the middle. The CDR3 nucleotides are TGTGCCAGTAGCCCGCAGTACCGTGAAAAACTGTTTTTT. Protein sequence: CASSPQYREKLFF.

In this sample, this clone turned up once. V is TRBV3-1 (or the pseudogene TRBV3-2) and J is TRBJ1-1; 7 nucleotides match TRBD1. This CDR3 comprises 13 residues. In germline, CDR1 is LGHDT, CDR2 YNNKEL (reference sequence). After removal of 2 bases from V and 6 bases from J, the junction contained 3 bases not matched to a gene. DNA for the CDR3: TGTGCCAGCAGCCAATTCGACAGGGCTGAAGCTTTCTTT. This translates into CASSQFDRAEAFF.

This clone turned up a few times. The rearrangement joins TRBV27 to TRBJ1-6; D call uncertain. The CDR3 loop spans 13 amino acids. Germline V gives CDR1 MNHEY, CDR2 SMNVEV (reference sequence). Deletions cut 3 bases from V and 8 bases from J, with 8 bases between. Here the CDR3 DNA reads TGTGCCAGCAGTTTCGGTTCCTATTCACCCCTCCACTTT. It codes for CASSFGSYSPLHF.

This chain uses TRBV2 with TRBJ1-4; no clear D. Germline values: CDR1 SNHLY, CDR2 FYNNEI. The CDR3 has 14 amino acids. The V and J ends lost 1 base and 4 bases respectively, with 7 bases between them. This chain's CDR3 is CASSEVSVNEKLFF. The CDR3 DNA is TGTGCCAGCAGTGAAGTGTCGGTTAATGAAAAACTGTTTTTT.

This clone was counted between two and nine times. CDR3 residues: CASSQGYRPATNEKLFF. Written as DNA, the CDR3 is TGTGCCAGCAGCCAAGGGTACAGGCCAGCAACTAATGAAAAACTGTTTTTT. The chain joins TRBV3-1 (or the pseudogene TRBV3-2) to TRBJ1-4; possible D gene TRBD1, 5 bases. Trimming left V 1 base short and J 0 bases short, with 12 bases between. CDR1 and CDR2 (germline): LGHDT, YNNKEL (reference sequence). This CDR3 spans 17 amino acids.

The chain has TRBV5-1 and TRBJ2-5; TRBD2 matches 8 bases. CDR1 SGHRS and CDR2 YFSETQ come from the germline V gene. CDR3 length: 16 amino acids. The ends lost 0 bases at V and 6 bases at J; junction bases unmatched: 10. This chain's CDR3 is CASSLDLGAGEKTQYF. The CDR3 DNA is TGCGCCAGCAGCTTGGATCTAGGAGCGGGGGAGAAGACCCAGTACTTC.

As to this clone: This CDR3 is also generated by other DNA sequences in the sample. This chain connects TRBV2 to TRBJ1-5; TRBD1 agrees at 7 bases. CDR1 and CDR2 (germline): SNHLY, FYNNEI. The trim removed 6 bases at V and 2 bases at J, leaving 1 base unmatched. CDR3 size: 13 residues. The CDR3 region is CASSGQGNQPQHF. In nucleotides, the CDR3 is TGTGCCAGCAGCGGACAGGGCAATCAGCCCCAGCATTTT.

The chain uses TRBV2 and TRBJ2-7, with TRBD2 matching 8 bases. V shed 6 bases, J shed 2 bases, and the junction held 6 bases outside the gene matches. CDR3 size: 14 residues. Germline lookup yields CDR1 SNHLY and CDR2 FYNNEI. The CDR3 DNA sequence: TGTGCCAGCAGCCCCGGGCGGGGGGCCTACGAGCAGTACTTC. It specifies CASSPGRGAYEQYF.

The rearrangement links TRBV18 to TRBJ2-7, with 9 nucleotides matching TRBD1. Germline CDR1 reads KGHSH; CDR2 reads LQKENI. Losses at the gene ends were 6 bases for V and 0 bases for J; bases not matched to a gene: 9. CDR3 length: 16 amino acids. The CDR3 DNA is TGTGCCAGCTCGCTTGGACAGGGGTCGAGCTCCTACGAGCAGTACTTC. Its translation is CASSLGQGSSSYEQYF.

The J gene is TRBJ2-3, the V gene TRBV27; 7 bases match TRBD1. The CDR3 runs to 12 residues. V shed 6 bases and J 4 bases; nucleotides not matched to a gene: 1. The germline CDR1 and CDR2 sequences are MNHEY and SMNVEV (reference sequence). The CDR3 DNA reads as TGTGCCAGCAGGGGGACAGCAGATACGCAGTATTTT. Protein: CASRGTADTQYF.

CDR3 sequence reads: CASSSGATGGNTIYF. The CDR3 nucleotides are TGTGCCAGCAGTTCAGGGGCGACGGGTGGAAACACCATATATTTT. The chain carries TRBV28 and TRBJ1-3; maybe TRBD1 (6 bases). The germline gives CDR1 MDHEN, CDR2 SYDVKM. This CDR3 contains 15 residues. V shed 4 bases and J shed 3 bases, with 13 bases lying between them.

In DNA, the CDR3 is TGTGCCAGCAGTTACGGTATCTCAAGCGCTGAAGCTTTCTTT. It specifies CASSYGISSAEAFF. The chain links TRBV6-2 or TRBV6-3 to TRBJ1-1; D is unclear. The CDR3 extends over 14 amino acids. V lost 2 bases, J lost 6 bases, and 13 bases lay in between. Germline lookup yields CDR1 MNHEY and CDR2 SVGEGT.

V gene TRBV24-1 combines with J gene TRBJ2-3; 9 bases map to TRBD1. V gave up 3 bases and J gave up 3 bases; unmatched junction bases: 6. CDR1 is KGHDR and CDR2 is SFDVKD in the germline V gene. The CDR3 loop spans 16 amino acids. The CDR3, as DNA: TGTGCCACCAGTGATACAGGACAGGGGCGGACAGATACGCAGTATTTT. This gives the protein CATSDTGQGRTDTQYF.

The chain links TRBV5-1 to TRBJ2-7; 8 bases are a match to TRBD2. The CDR3 runs 14 residues. Unmatched junction bases numbered 4, after V lost 0 bases and J lost 5 bases. Germline CDR1 and CDR2: SGHRS and YFSETQ. The CDR3, as DNA: TGCGCCAGCAGCTTGGAGCGGGAGTTCGACGAGCAGTACTTC. Translating gives CASSLEREFDEQYF.

This chain uses TRBV24-1 with TRBJ1-2; the match to TRBD1 covers 8 bases. This CDR3 spans 14 amino acids. J gave up 4 bases and V 6 bases, and 6 bases lay outside the gene matches. Germline V gene data show CDR1 as KGHDR and CDR2 as SFDVKD. CDR3 sequence (DNA): TGTGCCACCAGTTCGTCGGACAGGGCCTATGGCTACACCTTC. As protein: CATSSSDRAYGYTF.

The gene calls are TRBV5-1 and TRBJ2-7; TRBD2 is a possible D gene (6 bases). The length of the CDR3 is 15 residues. In germline, CDR1 is SGHRS, CDR2 YFSETQ. V dropped 0 bases and J dropped 4 bases, with 14 bases sitting between them. CDR3 residues: CASSLGAGAVYEQYF. In DNA, the CDR3 is TGCGCCAGCAGCTTGGGAGCGGGTGCCGTTTACGAGCAGTACTTC. The full variable domain, its missing parts supplied by reference TRBV5-1 and TRBJ2-7, is KAGVTQTPRYLIKTRGQQVTLSCSPISGHRSVSWYQQTPGQGLQFLFEYFSETQRNKGNFPGRFSGRQFSNSRSEMNVSTLELGDSALYLCASSLGAGAVYEQYFGPGTRLTVT.

The J gene is TRBJ2-7, the V gene TRBV5-1; TRBD1 might be the D (5 bases). With 2 bases removed from V and 0 bases from J, the gap between germline ends came to 9 bases. This CDR3 has 14 amino acids. CDR1 SGHRS and CDR2 YFSETQ come from the germline V gene. The CDR3 DNA follows: TGCGCCAGCAGCTTATACCAGGGCTCCTACGAGCAGTACTTC. This gives the protein CASSLYQGSYEQYF.

The chain carries TRBV19 and TRBJ2-7; 11 nucleotides agree with TRBD1. The V gene end was trimmed by 5 bases and the J gene end by 5 bases; junction bases not matched to a gene: 8. This CDR3 is 15 amino acids long. Germline V lookup: CDR1 LNHDA, CDR2 SQIVND (reference sequence). CDR3 in DNA: TGTGCCAGTAGTGTCGGACAGGGGGCCTTCAACGAGCAGTACTTC. Protein: CASSVGQGAFNEQYF.

The chain employs TRBV6-5 and TRBJ2-7; 8 nucleotides align to TRBD1. V lost 3 bases, J lost 5 bases, and 3 bases stayed unmatched. The CDR3 runs to 13 residues. The germline V gene has CDR1 MNHEY and CDR2 SVGAGI. DNA of the CDR3: TGTGCCAGCAGTTATGACAGGGGTAACGAGCAGTACTTC. Translating it yields CASSYDRGNEQYF.

This clone was counted a few times. The genes are TRBV6-5 and TRBJ2-1, with 13 bases matching TRBD2. Germline trimming cut 10 bases from V and 6 bases from J; bases unmatched to any gene: 9. The germline CDR1 and CDR2 sequences are MNHEY and SVGAGI. The CDR3 is 15 residues long. Written as DNA, the CDR3 is TGTGCCACTTCGTGGACTAGCGGGAGCGTCAATGAGCAGTTCTTC. Translated: CATSWTSGSVNEQFF.

A word on this clone: The junction and the germline gene differ at one end; a read error may be behind it. V gene TRBV6-4 combines with J gene TRBJ2-2; 10 bases are a match to TRBD1. CDR3 length: 14 residues. Germline V gives CDR1 MRHNA, CDR2 SNTAGT. CDR3 region: CASTTGGADRGAVF. The CDR3 DNA follows: TGTGCCAGCACGACAGGGGGCGCGGACCGGGGAGCTGTTTTT.